The 29 T cell receptor beta chains in this list originate from one sample, sequenced in a study of CD8 T cells in Susac syndrome. Roughly 0.45 to 1 ug RNA was reverse transcribed with random hexamers. TCRdb analysed the immunoSEQ multiplex PCR reads with MiXCR anew, one entry per CDR3 protein. Seen here are 90,000 to 150,000 distinct CDR3 sequences, roughly 93% observed once, and the top ten hold roughly 0.088%. Sequencing was done on a sample of CD4+ T cells from PBMCs. These receptors originate from a human donor with multiple sclerosis.

This CDR3 reads CASSLSAGWNSPLHF. CDR3 DNA: TGTGCCAGCTCCCTTTCGGCAGGGTGGAATTCACCCCTCCACTTT. This chain joins TRBV18 and TRBJ1-6; a possible D gene is TRBD1 (5 bases). Trimming took off 6 bases at V and 7 bases at J, with 16 bases between the two ends. CDR1 is KGHSH, CDR2 LQKENI, per germline. The CDR3 is 15 residues long.

V is TRBV4-1 and J is TRBJ2-7; D might be TRBD2 (5 bases). Deletions cut 8 bases from V and 0 bases from J, with 17 bases between. CDR3 length equals 15 residues. Germline CDR1 reads MGHRA; CDR2 reads YSYEKL. The CDR3 nucleotides are TGCGCCAGCGCGACCGGGCCGGGGAGCTCCTACGAGCAGTACTTC. Translating it yields CASATGPGSSYEQYF.

The rearrangement joins TRBV27 to TRBJ1-2, with a tentative D call TRBD1 (5 bases). With 8 bases removed from V and 2 bases from J, the gap between germline ends came to 18 bases. Germline-derived CDR1 and CDR2 are MNHEY and SMNVEV (reference sequence). The CDR3 covers 15 residues. The CDR3 loop reads CASSPIGAANYGYTF. The CDR3 bases are TGTGCCAGCTCTCCAATCGGGGCAGCGAACTATGGCTACACCTTC.

The chain couples TRBV28 to TRBJ1-2; 8 bases agree with TRBD1. Per germline, CDR1 MDHEN and CDR2 SYDVKM. The CDR3 is 13 residues long. V trimming: 6 bases; J trimming: 4 bases; junction bases outside the gene matches: 4. CDR3 in DNA: TGTGCCAGCAGCCCTGACAGGGGCTATGGCTACACCTTC. Translating gives CASSPDRGYGYTF.

The V gene is TRBV19, the J gene TRBJ2-7; 8 nucleotides match TRBD2. The CDR3 covers 14 residues. Per the germline V gene, CDR1 is LNHDA and CDR2 is SQIVND (reference sequence). The J segment lost 6 bases and the V segment lost 6 bases, leaving 10 bases of the junction unmatched. CDR3 nucleotide sequence: TGTGCCAGTAGCCAAGGGGCCGGGAGGGGCGAGCAGTACTTC. Translated, it gives CASSQGAGRGEQYF.

The V call is TRBV7-2, the J call TRBJ2-3, with unresolved D. Germline V gene lookup returns CDR1 SGHTA and CDR2 FQGNSA. The CDR3 length is 15 residues. Trimming took off 5 bases at V and 2 bases at J, with 14 bases between the two ends. In DNA form, the CDR3 reads TGTGCCAGCAGCCCAAGGTGGGGATCCACAGATACGCAGTATTTT. Translating it yields CASSPRWGSTDTQYF.

This clonotype was picked up one time. The chain carries TRBV5-6 and TRBJ2-1; D is uncertain. The V end was cut by 3 bases, the J end by 3 bases, with 7 bases between. Germline assignment: CDR1 SGHDT and CDR2 YYEEEE. This CDR3 contains 13 residues. The CDR3 sequence: CASSSEGYNEQFF. The CDR3, as DNA: TGTGCCAGCAGCTCCGAAGGCTACAATGAGCAGTTCTTC.

This chain links TRBV4-1 with TRBJ2-5, with 11 nucleotides matching TRBD2. This CDR3 region has 16 residues. Unmatched junction bases numbered 5, after V lost 1 base and J lost 4 bases. Germline values: CDR1 MGHRA, CDR2 YSYEKL. The CDR3 DNA sequence: TGCGCCAGCAGCCAAGGTAGCGGGGGGGCCGCAGAGACCCAGTACTTC. Translated, it gives CASSQGSGGAAETQYF.

This chain links TRBV7-2 with TRBJ2-6; D call uncertain. V lost 4 bases to trimming and J lost 1 base, with 5 bases between them. Germline CDR1 SGHTA, CDR2 FQGNSA. This CDR3 contains 14 residues. CDR3 DNA sequence: TGTGCCAGCAGCTATGGGTCTGGGGCCAACGTCCTGACTTTC. This gives the protein CASSYGSGANVLTF.

The chain links TRBV19 to TRBJ1-6; D is ambiguous. The germline V gene has CDR1 LNHDA and CDR2 SQIVND (reference sequence). V gave up 1 base and J gave up 9 bases, with 7 bases separating them. The length of the CDR3 is 13 residues. The CDR3 DNA is TGTGCCAGTAGTATAGGGGGAGTTTCACCCCTCCACTTT. Amino acids: CASSIGGVSPLHF. The whole variable domain, remainder taken from reference TRBV19 and TRBJ1-6, is DGGITQSPKYLFRKEGQNVTLSCEQNLNHDAMYWYRQDPGQGLRLIYYSQIVNDFQKGDIAEGYSVSREKKESFPLTVTSAQKNPTAFYLCASSIGGVSPLHFGNGTRLTVT.

The V gene is TRBV12-3 or TRBV12-4, the J gene TRBJ1-4; 8 bases map to TRBD1. CDR3 length: 13 amino acids. V lost 5 bases and J lost 7; bases outside the gene matches: 3. The CDR3 spells CASSPDRGEKLFF. The CDR3 DNA sequence: TGTGCCAGCAGTCCCGACAGGGGTGAAAAACTGTTTTTT.

The chain couples TRBV29-1 to TRBJ2-7, with 8 bases aligning to TRBD1. Trimming took 7 bases from V and 4 from J; bases not matched to a gene: 6. CDR3 length equals 12 residues. The germline V gene encodes CDR1 SQVTM and CDR2 ANQGSEA. This CDR3 is CSGIDRGYEQYF. CDR3 in DNA: TGCAGCGGGATCGACAGGGGATACGAGCAGTACTTC.

This chain joins TRBV4-3 and TRBJ1-2; D remains unclear. Germline lookup yields CDR1 LGHNA and CDR2 YSLEER. Trimming removed 3 bases at V and 6 bases at J, with 11 bases between. The CDR3 length is 13 residues. In nucleotides, the CDR3 is TGCGCCAGCAGCCACGGTGGGAACGATGGCTACACCTTC. Translating gives CASSHGGNDGYTF.

This chain connects TRBV10-3 to TRBJ1-1, with TRBD1 identical over 8 bases. CDR1 is ENHRY, CDR2 SYGVKD, per germline. This CDR3 region has 13 residues. J gave up 9 bases and V 4 bases, and 7 bases lay outside the gene matches. The CDR3 spells CAISAAGGWQAFF. CDR3 bases: TGTGCCATCAGTGCGGCAGGGGGCTGGCAAGCTTTCTTT.

The chain carries TRBV12-3 or TRBV12-4 and TRBJ2-7; D call uncertain. The ends were cut back, 7 bases at V and 3 bases at J, with 16 bases in the middle. This CDR3 has 14 amino acids. Here the CDR3 reads CASTSSRASYEQYF. CDR3 sequence (DNA): TGTGCCAGCACTTCGAGCCGGGCAAGCTACGAGCAGTACTTC.

This sequence joins TRBV20-1 and TRBJ1-5, with D possibly being TRBD1 (5 bases). The germline V and J ends were trimmed by 6 bases and 9 bases, with 21 bases remaining between them. The length of the CDR3 is 14 residues. The germline V gene has CDR1 DFQATT and CDR2 SNEGSKA (reference sequence). The chain's CDR3 is CSAGDAGSGSPQHF. In nucleotides, the CDR3 is TGCAGTGCGGGGGACGCAGGGTCCGGATCGCCCCAGCATTTT.

The CDR3 loop reads CASSMRETQYF. The CDR3 DNA reads as TGCGCCAGCAGTATGAGGGAGACCCAGTACTTC. The chain combines TRBV5-1 with TRBJ2-5; D not resolved. Germline lookup yields CDR1 SGHRS and CDR2 YFSETQ. The CDR3 runs to 11 residues. V was trimmed by 5 bases and J by 5 bases, leaving 7 bases between them. The full variable domain, its missing parts supplied by reference TRBV5-1 and TRBJ2-5, is KAGVTQTPRYLIKTRGQQVTLSCSPISGHRSVSWYQQTPGQGLQFLFEYFSETQRNKGNFPGRFSGRQFSNSRSEMNVSTLELGDSALYLCASSMRETQYFGPGTRLLVL.

This chain joins TRBV9 and TRBJ2-5; D could derive from TRBD1 or TRBD2 (5 bases each). Germline CDR1 and CDR2: SGDLS and YYNGEE. The CDR3 extends over 14 amino acids. Trimming pared 3 bases from V and 6 bases from J, leaving 15 bases between. The CDR3: CASSADGTPQTQYF. The CDR3 DNA sequence: TGTGCCAGCAGCGCGGACGGGACCCCACAGACCCAGTACTTC.

The chain uses TRBV5-1 and TRBJ2-3; 8 bases match TRBD2. The CDR3 sequence is 17 residues long. Germline V lookup: CDR1 SGHRS, CDR2 YFSETQ. V was pared by 0 bases and J by 3 bases, with 9 bases of the junction left unmatched. CDR3 residues: CASSLAKGASGTDTQYF. CDR3 bases: TGCGCCAGCAGCTTGGCCAAGGGAGCTAGCGGGACAGATACGCAGTATTTT.

The chain couples TRBV3-1 to TRBJ1-2; 7 bases fit TRBD1. The germline gives CDR1 LGHDT, CDR2 YNNKEL (reference sequence). The V gene end was trimmed by 3 bases and the J gene end by 4 bases; junction bases not matched to a gene: 5. This CDR3 is 14 amino acids long. The CDR3 here is CASSHTGAFYGYTF. The CDR3 DNA sequence: TGTGCCAGCAGCCATACAGGGGCCTTCTATGGCTACACCTTC.

The V gene is TRBV27, the J gene TRBJ1-5; 8 bases agree with TRBD1. This CDR3 region has 15 residues. Germline values: CDR1 MNHEY, CDR2 SMNVEV (reference sequence). The junction had 6 bases not matched to a gene; V was cut back by 6 bases and J by 2 bases. This CDR3 reads CASSSQDRGNQPQHF. The CDR3 bases are TGTGCCAGCAGCAGCCAGGACAGGGGCAATCAGCCCCAGCATTTT.

This sequence joins TRBV28 and TRBJ2-7, with D perhaps matching TRBD1 or TRBD2 (5 bases each). CDR1 is MDHEN, CDR2 SYDVKM, per germline. V was cut by 7 bases and J by 1 base, with 8 bases left in between. There are 12 residues in the CDR3. CDR3 in DNA: TGTGCCAGCATGGGGGAATCCTACGAGCAGTACTTC. This gives the protein CASMGESYEQYF.

The chain recombines TRBV3-1 with TRBJ1-1; TRBD1 is a possible D gene (6 bases). This CDR3 comprises 13 residues. Germline values: CDR1 LGHDT, CDR2 YNNKEL (reference sequence). With 2 bases removed from V and 10 bases from J, the gap between germline ends came to 14 bases. The CDR3 nucleotides read TGTGCCAGCAGCCAACCCCAGGGGTCGGTAGCTTTCTTT. Translating gives CASSQPQGSVAFF.

V is TRBV19 and J is TRBJ1-1; 11 bases fit TRBD1. V lost 7 bases, J lost 4 bases, and 5 bases stayed unmatched. Germline V gives CDR1 LNHDA, CDR2 SQIVND (reference sequence). This CDR3 has 14 amino acids. The CDR3 protein is CASMDRGRGTEAFF. The CDR3 DNA reads as TGTGCCAGTATGGACAGGGGGCGAGGCACTGAAGCTTTCTTT.

The V call is TRBV6-5, the J call TRBJ1-2; TRBD1 is a possible D gene (5 bases). Germline lookup yields CDR1 MNHEY and CDR2 SVGAGI. Deletions cut 2 bases from V and 14 bases from J, with 18 bases between. The CDR3 loop spans 13 amino acids. CDR3 nucleotides: TGTGCCAGCAGTTACGTATCCGAAGCAGGGTGGACCTTC. Amino acid sequence: CASSYVSEAGWTF.

The chain recombines TRBV28 with TRBJ2-7, with unresolved D. V was shortened by 4 bases and J by 3 bases, with 7 bases between the two germline ends. This CDR3 comprises 12 residues. The germline CDR1 and CDR2 sequences are MDHEN and SYDVKM. For the CDR3, the DNA is TGTGCCAGCAGTTCGAGCCTCTACGAGCAGTACTTC. Translation: CASSSSLYEQYF. Full variable domain (remainder filled in from reference TRBV28 and TRBJ2-7): DVKVTQSSRYLVKRTGEKVFLECVQDMDHENMFWYRQDPGLGLRLIYFSYDVKMKEKGDIPEGYSVSREKKERFSLILESASTNQTSMYLCASSSSLYEQYFGPGTRLTVT.

The chain is built from TRBV12-3 or TRBV12-4 and TRBJ2-6; D remains unclear. V was cut by 8 bases and J by 1 base, with 6 bases left in between. CDR3 length: 13 residues. CDR3 in DNA: TGTGCCAGCGGACCTTCTGGGGCCAACGTCCTGACTTTC. Translation gives CASGPSGANVLTF.

In its sample, this clonotype was seen once. A read error may produce the germline difference seen at one junction end. The chain uses TRBV7-7 and TRBJ2-2, with D possibly TRBD2 on 5 matching bases. This CDR3 spans 14 amino acids. Germline CDR1 and CDR2: SSHAT and FNYEAQ (reference sequence). For the CDR3, the DNA is TGTGCTAGCAGCTTAGCGCGGGACACCGGGGAGCTGTTTTTT. It specifies CASSLARDTGELFF.

The rearrangement links TRBV20-1 to TRBJ2-3, with D perhaps matching TRBD1 (5 bases). The CDR3 is 15 residues long. V lost 7 bases, J lost 2 bases, and 19 bases lay in between. CDR1 is DFQATT, CDR2 SNEGSKA, per germline (reference sequence). CDR3 sequence (DNA): TGCAGTGTTTACAAGGGGCTACAAAACACAGATACGCAGTATTTT. This translates into CSVYKGLQNTDTQYF.